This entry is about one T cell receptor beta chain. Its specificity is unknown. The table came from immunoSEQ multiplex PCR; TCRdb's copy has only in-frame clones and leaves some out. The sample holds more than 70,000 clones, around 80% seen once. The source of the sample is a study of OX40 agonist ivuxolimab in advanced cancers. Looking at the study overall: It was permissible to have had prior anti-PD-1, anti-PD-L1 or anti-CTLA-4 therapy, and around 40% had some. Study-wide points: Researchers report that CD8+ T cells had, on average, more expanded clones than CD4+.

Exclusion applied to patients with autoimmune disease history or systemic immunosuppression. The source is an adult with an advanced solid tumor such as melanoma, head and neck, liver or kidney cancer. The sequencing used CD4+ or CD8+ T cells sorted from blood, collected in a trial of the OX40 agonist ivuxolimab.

The CDR3 spells CASSPNGYQETQYF. In nucleotides, the CDR3 is TGTGCCAGCAGCCCGAATGGGTACCAAGAGACCCAGTACTTC. The chain uses TRBV7-3 and TRBJ2-5; no firm D call. The germline V gene encodes CDR1 SGHTA and CDR2 FQGTGA. There are 14 residues in the CDR3. V was clipped by 5 bases and J by 0 bases, with 10 bases between them.